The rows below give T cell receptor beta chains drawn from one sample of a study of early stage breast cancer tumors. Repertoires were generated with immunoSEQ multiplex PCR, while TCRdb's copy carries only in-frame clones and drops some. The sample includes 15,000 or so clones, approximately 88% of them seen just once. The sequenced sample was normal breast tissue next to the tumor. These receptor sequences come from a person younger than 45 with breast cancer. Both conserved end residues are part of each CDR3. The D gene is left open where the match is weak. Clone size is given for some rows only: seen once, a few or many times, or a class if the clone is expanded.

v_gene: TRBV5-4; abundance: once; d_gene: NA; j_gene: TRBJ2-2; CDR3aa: CASTTGGGMITGELFF; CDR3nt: TGTGCCAGCACTACCGGGGGCGGGATGATCACCGGGGAGCTGTTTTTT
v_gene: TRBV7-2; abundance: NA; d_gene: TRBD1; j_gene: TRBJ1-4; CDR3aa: CASSSGTVHREKLFF; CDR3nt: TGTGCCAGCAGCTCCGGGACAGTCCATAGAGAAAAACTGTTTTTT
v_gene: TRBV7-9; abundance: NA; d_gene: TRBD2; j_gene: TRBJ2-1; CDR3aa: CASSLVIGASGARNEQFF; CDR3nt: TGTGCCAGCAGCTTAGTGATCGGGGCTAGCGGGGCTAGGAATGAGCAGTTCTTC
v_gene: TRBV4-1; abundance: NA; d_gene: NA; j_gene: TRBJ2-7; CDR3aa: CASSQRSTFGEQYF; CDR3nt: TGCGCCAGCAGCCAGAGGTCCACGTTTGGTGAGCAGTACTTC
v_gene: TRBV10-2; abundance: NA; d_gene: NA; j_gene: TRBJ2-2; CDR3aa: CASSDSSVGTGELFF; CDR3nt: TGCGCCAGCAGTGACTCTAGCGTCGGCACCGGGGAGCTGTTTTTT
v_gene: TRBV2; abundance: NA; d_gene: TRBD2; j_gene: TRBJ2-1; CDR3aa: CARTSGSYNEQFF; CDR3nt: TGTGCCAGAACTAGCGGGTCGTACAATGAGCAGTTCTTC
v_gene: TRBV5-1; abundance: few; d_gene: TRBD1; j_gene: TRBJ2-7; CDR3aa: CASSRTGDYEQYF; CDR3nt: TGCGCCAGCAGCCGGACAGGAGACTACGAGCAGTACTTC
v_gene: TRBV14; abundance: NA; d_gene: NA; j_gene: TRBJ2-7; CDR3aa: CASSHLPGRSSYEQYF; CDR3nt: TGTGCCAGCAGCCACCTACCGGGACGGAGCTCCTACGAGCAGTACTTC
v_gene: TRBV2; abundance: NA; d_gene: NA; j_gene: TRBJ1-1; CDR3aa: CASSVDGNTEAFF; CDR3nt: TGTGCCAGCAGTGTCGACGGGAACACTGAAGCTTTCTTT
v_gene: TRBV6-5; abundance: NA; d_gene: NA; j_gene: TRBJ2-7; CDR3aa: CASSLRSRIHEQYF; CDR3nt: TGTGCCAGCAGTTTACGAAGTAGGATCCACGAGCAGTACTTC
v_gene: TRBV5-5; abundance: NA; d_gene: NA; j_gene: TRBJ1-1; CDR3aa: CASTYSRTNTEAFF; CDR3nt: TGTGCCAGCACCTATAGCAGGACTAACACTGAAGCTTTCTTT
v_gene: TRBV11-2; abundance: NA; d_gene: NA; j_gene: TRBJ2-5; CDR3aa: CASSLAVSSKETQYF; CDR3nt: TGTGCCAGCAGCTTAGCAGTTAGCAGTAAAGAGACCCAGTACTTC
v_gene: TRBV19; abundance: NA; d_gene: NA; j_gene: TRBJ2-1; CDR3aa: CASTSGSSYNEQFF; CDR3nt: TGTGCCAGTACATCGGGAAGCTCCTACAATGAGCAGTTCTTC
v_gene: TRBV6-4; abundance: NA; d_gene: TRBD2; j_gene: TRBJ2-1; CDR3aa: CASSDSREGLGEQFF; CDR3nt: TGTGCCAGCAGTGATTCGCGGGAGGGCCTTGGTGAGCAGTTCTTC
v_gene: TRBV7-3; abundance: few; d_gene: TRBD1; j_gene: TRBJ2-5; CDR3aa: CASSPQRTGQETQYF; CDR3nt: TGTGCCAGCAGCCCGCAGAGGACAGGCCAAGAGACCCAGTACTTC
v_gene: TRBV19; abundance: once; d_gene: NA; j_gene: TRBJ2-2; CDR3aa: CASMRRDTSNTGELFF; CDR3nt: TGTGCCAGTATGAGGAGGGACACATCGAACACCGGGGAGCTGTTTTTT
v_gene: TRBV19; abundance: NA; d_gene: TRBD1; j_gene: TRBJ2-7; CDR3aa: CASSISHRDRGGSEQYF; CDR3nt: TGTGCCAGTAGTATCTCCCACCGGGACAGGGGAGGGAGCGAGCAGTACTTC
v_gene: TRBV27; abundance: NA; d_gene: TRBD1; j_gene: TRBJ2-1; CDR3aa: CASIPGQGAYNEQFF; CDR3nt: TGTGCCAGCATCCCAGGACAGGGGGCGTACAATGAGCAGTTCTTC
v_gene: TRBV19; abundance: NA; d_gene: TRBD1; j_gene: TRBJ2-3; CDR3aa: CASSKPGQGGVNDTQYF; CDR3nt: TGTGCCAGTAGTAAACCGGGACAGGGGGGCGTCAACGATACGCAGTATTTT
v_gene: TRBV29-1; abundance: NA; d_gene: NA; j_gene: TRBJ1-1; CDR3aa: CSRQSPSGEAFF; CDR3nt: TGCAGTCGGCAGAGTCCTTCGGGTGAAGCTTTCTTT
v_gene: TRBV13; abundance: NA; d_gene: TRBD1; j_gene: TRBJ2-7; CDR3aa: CASSRDRVSYEQYF; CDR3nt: TGTGCCAGCAGCCGGGACAGGGTCTCCTACGAGCAGTACTTC
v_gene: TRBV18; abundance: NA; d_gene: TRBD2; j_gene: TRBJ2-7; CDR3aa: CASSRSGSVSYEQYF; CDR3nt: TGTGCCAGCTCTCGTAGCGGGTCCGTCTCCTACGAGCAGTACTTC